The text below deals with one T cell receptor beta chain. The sample is drawn from a study of blood T cell repertoires in COVID-19. Repertoires were generated with immunoSEQ multiplex PCR, while TCRdb's copy carries only in-frame clones and drops some. Seen here are 200,000 to 250,000 clones, 80% to 85% observed once, and the top ten hold 6.8%. The source of this sequence is a woman in her forties who had recovered from COVID-19. The sample taken for sequencing was PBMCs or T cells enriched from blood (not recorded which).

The CDR3 reads CAFLKGQGVTGELFF. The CDR3 DNA sequence: TGTGCCTTTCTCAAGGGACAGGGGGTTACCGGGGAGCTGTTTTTT. V and J are TRBV30 and TRBJ2-2; 11 bases align to TRBD1. The V gene's germline CDR1 is GTSNPN and CDR2 SVGIG (reference sequence). V lost 7 bases to trimming and J lost 5 bases; unmatched junction nucleotides: 9. CDR3 length: 15 amino acids.